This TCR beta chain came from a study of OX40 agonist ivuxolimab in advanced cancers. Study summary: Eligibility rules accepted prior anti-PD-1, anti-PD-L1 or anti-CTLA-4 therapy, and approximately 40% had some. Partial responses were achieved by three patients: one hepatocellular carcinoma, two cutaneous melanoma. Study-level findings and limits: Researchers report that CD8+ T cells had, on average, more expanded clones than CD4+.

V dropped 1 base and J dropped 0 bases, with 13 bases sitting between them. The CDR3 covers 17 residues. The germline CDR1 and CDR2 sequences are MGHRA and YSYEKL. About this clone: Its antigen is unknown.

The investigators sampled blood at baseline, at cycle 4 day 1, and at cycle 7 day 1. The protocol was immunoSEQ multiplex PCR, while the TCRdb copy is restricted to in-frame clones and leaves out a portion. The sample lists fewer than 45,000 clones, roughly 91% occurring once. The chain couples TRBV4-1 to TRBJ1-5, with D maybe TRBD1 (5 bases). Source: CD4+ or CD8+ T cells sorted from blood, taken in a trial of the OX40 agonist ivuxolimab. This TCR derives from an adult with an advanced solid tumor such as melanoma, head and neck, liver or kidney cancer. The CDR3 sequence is CASSQVITRDSNQPQHF. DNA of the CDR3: TGCGCCAGCAGCCAAGTGATAACCAGGGATAGCAATCAGCCCCAGCATTTT.